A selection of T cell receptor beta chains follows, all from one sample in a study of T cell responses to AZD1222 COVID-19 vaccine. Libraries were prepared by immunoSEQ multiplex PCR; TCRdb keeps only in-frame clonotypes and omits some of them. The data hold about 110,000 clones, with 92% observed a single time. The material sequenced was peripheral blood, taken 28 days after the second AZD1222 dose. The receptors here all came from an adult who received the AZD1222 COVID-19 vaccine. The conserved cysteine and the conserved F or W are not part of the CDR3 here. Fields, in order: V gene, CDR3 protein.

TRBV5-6 ASSSRQGWALH
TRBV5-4 ASSLQGAYEQY
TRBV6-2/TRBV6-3 ASSYGANQPQH
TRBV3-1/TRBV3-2 ASSQGGWTNEKLF
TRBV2 ASSWGAGSGELF
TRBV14 ASSRLAGEGNEQF
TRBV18 ASSPMTEQF
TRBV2 ASSERILYGYT
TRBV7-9 ASSLGPTPLPQH
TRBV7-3 ASSLIGVGARTEAF
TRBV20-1 SASPVNTEAF
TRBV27 ASSTRQGMRIDTQY
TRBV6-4 ASSDSSNGSPEQF
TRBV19 ASTRSGGNTIY
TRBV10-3 AISETGEGRYEQY
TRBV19 ASSNARTGTYEQY
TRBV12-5 ASGLVRAGEEQY
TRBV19 ASSIAAGEIDTQY
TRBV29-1 SVLKTEETQY
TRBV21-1 ASSKVHRPTDTQY
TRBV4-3 ASSVVMSGELF
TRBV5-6 ASSSYMRRNTNYGYT